These 14 T cell receptor beta chains were sequenced from one sample in a study of blood T cells in healthy people across ages. The authors ran a second PCR of about 6 to 11 cycles using a sample-barcoded 5' primer and a J-beta primer mix. From the 5' RACE reads, TCRdb called clonotypes with MiXCR, one entry per CDR3 protein. Counted here are roughly 1,700,000 distinct CDR3 sequences, 28% occurring once; the ten biggest clones make up 7.7%. The sequenced material came from blood. These receptors were collected from a woman in her twenties or thirties in good health.

Only a few counts were recorded for this clonotype. This chain links TRBV28 with TRBJ2-7; a possible D gene is TRBD2 (7 bases). CDR3 size: 15 residues. Germline V lookup: CDR1 MDHEN, CDR2 SYDVKM. V was clipped by 6 bases and J by 3 bases, with 18 bases between them. The CDR3 DNA follows: TGTGCCAGCAGGGGTAGGGGGGGGTTGGACTACGAGCAGTACTTC. Protein: CASRGRGGLDYEQYF.

This clonotype showed up just a few times. As DNA, the CDR3 is TGCAGTGCGGAGACAGGGGGCACACTGGAAAAACTGTTTTTT. Translating it yields CSAETGGTLEKLFF. This chain links TRBV20-1 with TRBJ1-4; 10 nucleotides match TRBD1. The CDR3 is 14 residues long. The ends lost 6 bases at V and 8 bases at J; junction bases unmatched: 9. The germline V gene encodes CDR1 DFQATT and CDR2 SNEGSKA (reference sequence).

The V and J genes are TRBV6-4 and TRBJ2-1; 9 nucleotides match TRBD2. The CDR3 loop spans 16 amino acids. Germline CDR1 MRHNA, CDR2 SNTAGT. The J segment lost 0 bases and the V segment lost 0 bases, leaving 0 bases of the junction unmatched. CDR3 coding DNA: TGTGCCAGCAGTGACTCGGGACTAGCCTCCTACAATGAGCAGTTCTTC. This gives the protein CASSDSGLASYNEQFF.

The V and J genes are TRBV7-2 and TRBJ2-5; the match to TRBD1 covers 9 bases. CDR1 and CDR2 (germline): SGHTA, FQGNSA. The CDR3 extends over 14 amino acids. V lost 4 bases to trimming and J lost 11 bases; unmatched junction nucleotides: 11. The CDR3 is CASSSRDRENEQYF. The CDR3 nucleotides are TGTGCCAGCAGCTCCCGGGACAGGGAGAATGAGCAGTACTTC.

In its sample, this clonotype was seen a few times. This sequence joins TRBV29-1 and TRBJ2-1, with D tentatively TRBD1 (6 bases). From germline, CDR1 is SQVTM and CDR2 ANQGSEA. The CDR3 totals 12 residues. V lost 5 bases to trimming and J lost 5 bases, with 10 bases between them. The CDR3 region is CSVSGQNNEQFF. CDR3 nucleotides: TGCAGCGTTTCCGGACAGAACAATGAGCAGTTCTTC.

In its sample, this clonotype was seen a few times. V is TRBV10-3 and J is TRBJ2-7; perhaps TRBD2 as D (6 bases). The V gene lost 4 bases and the J gene lost 4 bases, with 11 bases spanning the gap. The CDR3 covers 13 residues. Germline V gene sequence: CDR1 ENHRY, CDR2 SYGVKD. The CDR3 is CAISVGEAYEQYF. For the CDR3, the DNA is TGTGCCATCAGTGTGGGGGAGGCGTACGAGCAGTACTTC.

This clonotype was seen a handful of times. The rearrangement uses TRBV6-1 and TRBJ2-3, with D maybe TRBD2 (6 bases). CDR3 length: 13 amino acids. Germline values: CDR1 MNHNS, CDR2 SASEGT. The ends were cut back, 7 bases at V and 4 bases at J, with 12 bases in the middle. CDR3 coding DNA: TGTGCCAGCACTGACGGGGGTGCAGATACGCAGTATTTT. It codes for CASTDGGADTQYF.

This clonotype was seen repeatedly, ten times or more. CDR3 coding DNA: TGTGCCACCAGGGAGGGGGACTCCTACGAGCAGTACTTC. Its translation is CATREGDSYEQYF. The V call is TRBV24-1, the J call TRBJ2-7; tentatively, D is TRBD1 or TRBD2 (6 bases each). This CDR3 is 13 amino acids long. Trimming cost V 7 bases and J 0 bases, with 9 bases left between them. Germline assignment: CDR1 KGHDR and CDR2 SFDVKD.

This chain joins TRBV18 and TRBJ1-1, with D possibly being TRBD1 (6 bases). This CDR3 spans 13 amino acids. V was cut by 3 bases and J by 5 bases, with 10 bases left in between. The V gene's germline CDR1 is KGHSH and CDR2 LQKENI. The CDR3 spells CASSPYRDTEAFF. The CDR3 DNA follows: TGTGCCAGCTCACCCTACAGGGATACTGAAGCTTTCTTT.

This clonotype was recorded a few times. The chain recombines TRBV5-5 with TRBJ2-2, with 11 bases matching TRBD2. Trimming removed 4 bases from V and 5 bases from J; junction bases left unmatched: 4. CDR1 and CDR2 from the germline V gene are SGHKS and YYEKEE (reference sequence). CDR3 length: 15 amino acids. The CDR3 DNA reads TGTGCCAGCAGCCCGACTAGCGGGGTGACCGGGGAGCTGTTTTTT. Translated: CASSPTSGVTGELFF.

A word on this clonotype: One junction end disagrees with the germline gene, perhaps due to a read error. The chain uses TRBV4-2 and TRBJ2-7; no clear D. The CDR3 consists of 12 residues. In germline, CDR1 is LGHNA, CDR2 YNFKEQ. CDR3 coding DNA: TGTGTCAGCAGCCAAGCGCCCTACGAGCAGTACTTC. As protein: CVSSQAPYEQYF.

The chain recombines TRBV7-8 with TRBJ2-5; D is unresolved. The J call could be wrong; TRBJ2-7 is a better fit for the DNA end. The CDR3 totals 13 residues. Germline V gene sequence: CDR1 SGHVS, CDR2 FQNEAQ. CDR3 loop: CASSLAVTSEQYF. Here the CDR3 DNA reads TGTGCCAGCAGCTTAGCTGTCACGAGCGAGCAGTACTTC.

This clonotype has a handful of counts. V and J are TRBV12-5 and TRBJ2-7; D possibly corresponds to TRBD1 (5 bases). Between the trimmed V and J ends, which lost 5 bases and 3 bases, there was a span of 17 bases. The CDR3 loop spans 15 amino acids. CDR1 is LGHNT, CDR2 FRNRAP, per germline. CDR3 bases: TGTGCTAGTGGTCTCGACAGAGTCCCCCACTACGAGCAGTACTTC. Amino acid sequence: CASGLDRVPHYEQYF.

The rearrangement uses TRBV5-1 and TRBJ2-7, with unresolved D. This CDR3 comprises 14 residues. Germline values: CDR1 SGHRS, CDR2 YFSETQ. Trimming took off 3 bases at V and 4 bases at J, with 14 bases between the two ends. This chain's CDR3 is CASSSDNPGYEQYF. In nucleotides, the CDR3 is TGCGCCAGCAGCTCTGACAATCCCGGATACGAGCAGTACTTC.